This T cell receptor beta chain was observed in a study of T-cell reconstitution after alpha-beta-depleted transplantation in children. The authors prepared the TCRbeta library with unique molecular identifiers. Each CDR3 protein gets one entry after TCRdb re-called the PCR reads with MiXCR. Of around 500,000 distinct CDR3 sequences listed, approximately 22% are singletons. The CDR3 contains 16 residues. Trimming cost V 3 bases and J 0 bases, with 9 bases left between them. To note about this clonotype: What it recognizes is unknown.

General study results and limits: One year post-transplant, T-cell counts and diversity were largely derived from T cells produced anew. Several hundred graft clones that had expanded were reportedly the source of alpha-beta T cells about two months after transplant. From surviving recipient T cells and thymic progenitors came the high day-60 TCRbeta diversity observed in some patients.

The sequence came from a boy younger than two who had a stem cell transplant for acute myeloid leukemia, so the T cells may come from the graft donor. The chain employs TRBV12-3 or TRBV12-4 and TRBJ2-6; D ambiguous. The material was PBMCs, mostly from graft donor cells, obtained 360 days after TCRalphabeta/CD19-depleted stem cell transplant. The CDR3 loop reads CASSLRRTSGANVLTF. The CDR3 DNA follows: TGTGCCAGCAGTTTGAGGCGGACCTCTGGGGCCAACGTCCTGACTTTC.